This T cell receptor (beta chain) was sequenced during a study of T cell responses to AZD1222 COVID-19 vaccine. CDR3 length equals 11 residues. Per the germline V gene, CDR1 is KGHSH and CDR2 is LQKENI. V gave up 4 bases and J gave up 7 bases, with 4 bases separating them. The data were produced by immunoSEQ multiplex PCR, yet TCRdb's version contains in-frame clones alone and is incomplete. The sample lists approximately 150,000 clones, 91% seen once, with approximately 1.2% in the top ten. The J gene is TRBJ1-4, the V gene TRBV18; D unresolved. The origin of this receptor is an adult who received the AZD1222 COVID-19 vaccine. This specimen was peripheral blood, taken 28 days after the second AZD1222 dose. The DNA of the CDR3 is TGTGCCAGCTCACTCGGTGAAAAACTGTTTTTT. This sequence encodes CASSLGEKLFF.